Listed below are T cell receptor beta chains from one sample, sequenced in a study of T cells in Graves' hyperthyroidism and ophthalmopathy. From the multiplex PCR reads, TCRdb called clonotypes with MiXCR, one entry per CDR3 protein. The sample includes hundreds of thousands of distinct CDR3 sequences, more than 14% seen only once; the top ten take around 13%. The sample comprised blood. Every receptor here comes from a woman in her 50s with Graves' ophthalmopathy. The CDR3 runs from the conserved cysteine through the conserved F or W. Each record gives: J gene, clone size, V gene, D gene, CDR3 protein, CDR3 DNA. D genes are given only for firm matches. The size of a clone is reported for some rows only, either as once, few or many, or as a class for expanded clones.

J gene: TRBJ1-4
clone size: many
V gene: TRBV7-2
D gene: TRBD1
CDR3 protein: CASSLGQNTVKLFF
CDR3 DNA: TGTGCCAGCAGCTTGGGACAGAATACAGTAAAACTGTTTTTT

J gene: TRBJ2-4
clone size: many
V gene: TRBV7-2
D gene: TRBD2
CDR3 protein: CASSGLAGENIQYF
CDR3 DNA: TGTGCCAGCAGCGGACTAGCGGGGGAAAACATTCAGTACTTC

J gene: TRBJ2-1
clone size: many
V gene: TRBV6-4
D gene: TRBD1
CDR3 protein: CASSDRTGEGHEQFF
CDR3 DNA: TGTGCCAGCAGTGACAGGACAGGGGAGGGACATGAGCAGTTCTTC

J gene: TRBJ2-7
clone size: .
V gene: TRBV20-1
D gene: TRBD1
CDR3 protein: CSAAGTGAHEQYF
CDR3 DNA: TGCAGTGCAGCCGGGACAGGGGCCCACGAGCAGTACTTC

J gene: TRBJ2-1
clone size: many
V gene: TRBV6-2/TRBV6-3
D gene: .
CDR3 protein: CASSYSSLRREMWNEQFF
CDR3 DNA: TGTGCCAGCAGTTACTCCAGCCTACGGCGGGAAATGTGGAATGAGCAGTTCTTC

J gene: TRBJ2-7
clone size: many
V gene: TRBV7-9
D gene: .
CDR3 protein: CASSLVNGEQYF
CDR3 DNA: TGTGCCAGCAGCTTAGTCAACGGCGAGCAGTACTTC

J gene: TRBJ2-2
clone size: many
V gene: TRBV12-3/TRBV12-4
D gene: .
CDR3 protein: CASSLHAGPQPGELFF
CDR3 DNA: TGTGCCAGCAGTTTGCATGCGGGACCCCAGCCCGGGGAGCTGTTTTTT

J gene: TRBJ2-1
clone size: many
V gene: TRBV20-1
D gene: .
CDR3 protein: CSARKGGDEQFF
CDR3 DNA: TGCAGTGCTCGGAAAGGGGGGGATGAGCAGTTCTTC

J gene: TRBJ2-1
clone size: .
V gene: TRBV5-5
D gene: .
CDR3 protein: CASSPGQASDEQFF
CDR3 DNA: TGTGCCAGCAGCCCCGGGCAGGCCAGCGATGAGCAGTTCTTC

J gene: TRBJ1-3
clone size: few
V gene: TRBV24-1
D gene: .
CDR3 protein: CATQGSSGNTIYF
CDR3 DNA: TGTGCCACACAGGGCTCATCTGGAAACACCATATATTTT

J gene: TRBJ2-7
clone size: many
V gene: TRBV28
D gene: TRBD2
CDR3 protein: CASSQQGLAREQYF
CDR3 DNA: TGTGCCAGCAGTCAACAGGGACTAGCTCGCGAGCAGTACTTC

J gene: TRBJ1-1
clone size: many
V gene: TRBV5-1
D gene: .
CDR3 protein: CASSLVVGNTEAFF
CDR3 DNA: TGCGCCAGCAGCTTGGTGGTGGGGAACACTGAAGCTTTCTTT

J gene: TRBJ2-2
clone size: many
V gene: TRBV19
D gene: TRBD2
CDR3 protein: CASSWLAGVVGELFF
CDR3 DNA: TGTGCCAGTAGTTGGCTAGCGGGAGTTGTCGGGGAGCTGTTTTTT

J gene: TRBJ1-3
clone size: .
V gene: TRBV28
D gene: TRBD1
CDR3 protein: CASRTGGSGNTIYF
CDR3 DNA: TGTGCCAGCCGGACAGGGGGCTCTGGAAACACCATATATTTT

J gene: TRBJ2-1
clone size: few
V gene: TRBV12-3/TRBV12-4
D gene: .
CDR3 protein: CASSWGPPGSSYNEQFF
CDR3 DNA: TGTGCCAGCAGTTGGGGTCCACCGGGGAGCTCCTACAATGAGCAGTTCTTC

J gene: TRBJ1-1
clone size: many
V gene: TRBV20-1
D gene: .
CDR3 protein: CSATDLTRLNTEAFF
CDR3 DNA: TGCAGTGCGACGGACCTTACACGCTTGAACACTGAAGCTTTCTTT

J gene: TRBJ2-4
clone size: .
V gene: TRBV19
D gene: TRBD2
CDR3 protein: CASSSASGTKNIQYF
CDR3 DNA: TGTGCCAGTAGTTCGGCTAGCGGGACTAAAAACATTCAGTACTTC

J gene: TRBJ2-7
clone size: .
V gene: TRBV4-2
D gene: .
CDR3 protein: CASSQPTAGQYF
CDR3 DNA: TGTGCCAGCAGCCAGCCGACAGCGGGGCAGTACTTC

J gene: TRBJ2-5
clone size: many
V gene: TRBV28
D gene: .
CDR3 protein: CASKGEAVPQETQYF
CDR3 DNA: TGTGCCAGCAAGGGGGAAGCCGTTCCTCAAGAGACCCAGTACTTC

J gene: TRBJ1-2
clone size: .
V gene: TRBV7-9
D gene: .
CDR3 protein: CASSKTGLGGYTF
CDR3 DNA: TGTGCCAGCAGCAAGACCGGACTAGGTGGCTACACCTTC

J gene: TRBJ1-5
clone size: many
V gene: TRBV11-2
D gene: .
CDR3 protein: CASSLALVTHHF
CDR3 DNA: TGTGCCAGCAGCTTAGCGCTGGTGACCCATCATTTT

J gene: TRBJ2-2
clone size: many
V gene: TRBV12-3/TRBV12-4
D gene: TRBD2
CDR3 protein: CASSSNRYSGRAVGELFF
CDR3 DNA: TGTGCCAGCAGTTCCAACAGATACAGCGGGAGGGCCGTCGGGGAGCTGTTTTTT

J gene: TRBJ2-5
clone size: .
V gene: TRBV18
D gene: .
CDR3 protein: CASSDRETSILETQYF
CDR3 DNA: TGTGCCAGCTCAGACAGGGAGACTAGTATATTGGAGACCCAGTACTTC

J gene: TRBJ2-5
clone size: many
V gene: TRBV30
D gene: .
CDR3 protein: CAWGQNQETQYF
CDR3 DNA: TGTGCCTGGGGACAAAACCAAGAGACCCAGTACTTC

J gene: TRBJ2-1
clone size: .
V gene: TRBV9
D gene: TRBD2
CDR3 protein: CASSVDGGGYNEQFF
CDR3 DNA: TGTGCCAGCAGCGTAGACGGGGGGGGGTACAATGAGCAGTTCTTC

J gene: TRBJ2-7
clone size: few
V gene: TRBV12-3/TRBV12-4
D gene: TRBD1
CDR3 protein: CASRETGGSYEQYF
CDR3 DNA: TGTGCCAGCAGAGAGACAGGGGGATCCTACGAGCAGTACTTC

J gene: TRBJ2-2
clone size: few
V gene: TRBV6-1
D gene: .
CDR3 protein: CASSEEIGVWTGELFF
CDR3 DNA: TGTGCCAGCAGTGAGGAAATAGGGGTATGGACCGGGGAGCTGTTTTTT

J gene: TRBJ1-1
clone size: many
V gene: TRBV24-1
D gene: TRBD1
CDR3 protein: CATSENRGLNTEAFF
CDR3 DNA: TGTGCCACCAGTGAAAACAGGGGACTGAACACTGAAGCTTTCTTT

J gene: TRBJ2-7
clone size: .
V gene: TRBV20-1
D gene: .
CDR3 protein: CSASFSRTSYEQYF
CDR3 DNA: TGCAGTGCTAGCTTCAGCAGGACGTCCTACGAGCAGTACTTC

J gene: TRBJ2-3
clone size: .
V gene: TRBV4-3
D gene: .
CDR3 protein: CASSQDSGQGTDTQYF
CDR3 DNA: TGCGCCAGCAGCCAAGATAGTGGCCAGGGCACAGATACGCAGTATTTT

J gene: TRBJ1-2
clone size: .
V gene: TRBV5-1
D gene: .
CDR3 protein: CASSPGGAENYGYTF
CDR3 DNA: TGCGCCAGCAGCCCCGGGGGGGCTGAGAACTATGGCTACACCTTC

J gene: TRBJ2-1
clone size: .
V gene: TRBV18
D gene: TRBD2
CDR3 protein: CASSPPGLAGGNEQFF
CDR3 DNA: TGTGCCAGCTCACCACCGGGACTAGCGGGAGGTAATGAGCAGTTCTTC

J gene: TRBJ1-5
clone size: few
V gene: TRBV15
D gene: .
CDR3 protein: CATSRDSGLNQPQHF
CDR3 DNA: TGTGCCACCAGCAGAGATTCAGGGTTGAATCAGCCCCAGCATTTT

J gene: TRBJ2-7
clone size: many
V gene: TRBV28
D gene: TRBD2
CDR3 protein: CASRNSGSSDEQYF
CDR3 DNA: TGTGCCAGCAGAAATAGCGGGAGTAGCGACGAGCAGTACTTC

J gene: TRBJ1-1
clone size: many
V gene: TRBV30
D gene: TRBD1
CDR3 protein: CAWGRDRGYTEAFF
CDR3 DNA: TGTGCCTGGGGTAGGGACAGGGGTTACACTGAAGCTTTCTTT

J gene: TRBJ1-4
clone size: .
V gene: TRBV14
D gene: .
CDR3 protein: CASSPRLGGEKLFF
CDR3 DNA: TGTGCCAGCAGCCCGCGTTTAGGGGGTGAAAAACTGTTTTTT

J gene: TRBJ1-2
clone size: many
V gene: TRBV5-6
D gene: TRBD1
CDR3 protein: CASSLELGGTGAYGYTF
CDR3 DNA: TGTGCCAGCAGCTTGGAACTTGGTGGGACAGGGGCCTACGGCTACACCTTC

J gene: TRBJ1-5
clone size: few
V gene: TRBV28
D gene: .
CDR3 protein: CASSLGRGAPNQPQHF
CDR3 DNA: TGTGCCAGCAGTTTAGGGCGGGGGGCGCCAAATCAGCCCCAGCATTTT

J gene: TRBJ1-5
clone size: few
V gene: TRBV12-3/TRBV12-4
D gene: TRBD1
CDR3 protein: CASTQGAAQPQHF
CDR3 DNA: TGTGCCAGCACACAGGGGGCTGCTCAGCCCCAGCATTTT

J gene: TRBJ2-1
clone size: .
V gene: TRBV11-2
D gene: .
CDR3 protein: CASSLEGSRHNEQFF
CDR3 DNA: TGTGCCAGCAGCTTAGAGGGTTCTAGGCACAATGAGCAGTTCTTC

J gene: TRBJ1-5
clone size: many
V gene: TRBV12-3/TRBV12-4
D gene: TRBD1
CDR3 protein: CASSLMGQSNQPQHF
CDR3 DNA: TGTGCCAGCAGTTTAATGGGACAGAGCAATCAGCCCCAGCATTTT

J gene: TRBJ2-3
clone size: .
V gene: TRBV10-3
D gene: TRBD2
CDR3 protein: CAISGTGLADDTDTQYF
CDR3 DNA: TGTGCCATCAGTGGGACCGGACTAGCGGACGACACAGATACGCAGTATTTT

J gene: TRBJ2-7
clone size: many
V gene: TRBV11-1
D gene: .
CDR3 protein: CASSFWDRDNYEQYF
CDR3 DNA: TGTGCCAGCAGCTTTTGGGACCGGGACAACTACGAGCAGTACTTC

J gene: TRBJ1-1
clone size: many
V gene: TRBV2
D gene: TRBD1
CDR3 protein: CASRGQGKVEAFF
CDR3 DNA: TGTGCCAGCAGAGGACAGGGGAAAGTTGAAGCTTTCTTT

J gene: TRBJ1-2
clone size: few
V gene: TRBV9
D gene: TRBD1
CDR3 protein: CASSVSGQANTYGYTF
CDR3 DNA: TGTGCCAGCAGCGTATCAGGACAGGCAAATACCTATGGCTACACCTTC

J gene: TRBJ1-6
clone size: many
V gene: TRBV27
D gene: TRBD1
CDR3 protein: CASSLDRGGVPLHF
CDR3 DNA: TGTGCCAGCAGTCTAGACAGGGGAGGGGTACCCCTCCACTTT

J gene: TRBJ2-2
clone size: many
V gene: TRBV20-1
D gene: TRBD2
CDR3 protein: CSASSARGGRPNTGELFF
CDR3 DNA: TGCAGTGCTAGTTCCGCCCGGGGGGGCCGCCCCAACACCGGGGAGCTGTTTTTT